The sequence of this T cell receptor beta chain was determined in a study of Graves' ophthalmopathy and Graves' hyperthyroidism. Turning to the study itself: Stable hyperthyroidism meant no progression to ophthalmopathy within 18 months of follow-up.

Germline-derived CDR1 and CDR2 are GTSNPN and SVGIG (reference sequence). Trimming stripped 0 bases from V and 1 base from J, with 6 bases between. The CDR3 covers 13 residues. Beta-chain TCR CDR3 regions were amplified from RNA transcripts. HTBI primers primed a first-round RT-PCR, and a second-round multiplex PCR followed. TCRdb independently ran MiXCR on the multiplex PCR reads; one entry per CDR3 protein. The data contain 500,000 to 700,000 distinct CDR3 sequences, approximately 35% of them singletons. Lactation, pregnancy, uncontrolled infections and other autoimmune diseases were all grounds for excluding patients.

This clonotype was sampled from an adult man with Graves' hyperthyroidism. The sample consisted of peripheral blood or thyroid tissue (not recorded which). The chain recombines TRBV30 with TRBJ1-1; D is unresolved. Written as DNA, the CDR3 is TGTGCCTGGAGTGTATTCCGGAACACTGAAGCTTTCTTT. Amino acid sequence: CAWSVFRNTEAFF.